This T cell receptor beta chain was sequenced in a study of cytomegalovirus exposure and HLA in healthy donors. This table comes from immunoSEQ multiplex PCR, and its TCRdb copy is limited to in-frame clones, with some not included. The data show over 250,000 clones, around 90% seen once. Trimming cost V 0 bases and J 1 base, with 14 bases left between them. CDR1 and CDR2 from the germline V gene are SNHLY and FYNNEI. The CDR3 is made up of 17 amino acids. J is TRBJ2-3 and V is TRBV2, with D tentatively TRBD1 (5 bases). Material: PBMCs. The clonotype comes from a young woman in good health and CMV-seropositive. The CDR3 loop reads CASSEARWGLGTDTQYF. Here the CDR3 DNA reads TGTGCCAGCAGTGAAGCGAGGTGGGGCTTAGGCACAGATACGCAGTATTTT.